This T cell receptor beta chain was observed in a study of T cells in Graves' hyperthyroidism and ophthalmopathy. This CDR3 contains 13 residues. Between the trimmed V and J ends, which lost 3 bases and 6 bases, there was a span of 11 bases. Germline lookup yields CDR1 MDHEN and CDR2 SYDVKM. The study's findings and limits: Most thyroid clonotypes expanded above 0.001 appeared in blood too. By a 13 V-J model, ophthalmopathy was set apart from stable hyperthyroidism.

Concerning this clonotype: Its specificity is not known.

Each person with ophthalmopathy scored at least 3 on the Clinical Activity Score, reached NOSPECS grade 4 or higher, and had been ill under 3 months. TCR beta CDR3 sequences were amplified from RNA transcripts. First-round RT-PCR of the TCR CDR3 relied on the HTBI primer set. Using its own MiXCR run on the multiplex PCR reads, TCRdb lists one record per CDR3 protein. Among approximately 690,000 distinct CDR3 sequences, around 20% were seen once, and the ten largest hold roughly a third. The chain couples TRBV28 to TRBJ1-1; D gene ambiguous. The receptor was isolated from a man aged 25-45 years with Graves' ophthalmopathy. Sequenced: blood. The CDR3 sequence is CASSFSIAAEAFF. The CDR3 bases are TGTGCCAGCAGTTTTTCCATTGCGGCTGAAGCTTTCTTT.